Sequencing of this TCR beta chain was carried out in a study of blood T cell repertoires in COVID-19. TCRdb's copy holds only in-frame clones and misses some; the assay was immunoSEQ multiplex PCR. Of 100,000 to 150,000 clones in the sample, around 88% were seen once. The TCR originated in a human donor in a cohort sampled during active COVID-19. Sequencing used peripheral blood.

Here the CDR3 DNA reads TGTGCCAGCAGTTTAAGGGACAGGGGGGATCAGCCCCAGCATTTT. It yields the protein CASSLRDRGDQPQHF. This chain links TRBV28 with TRBJ1-5; 11 nucleotides line up with TRBD1. V dropped 2 bases and J dropped 5; count of bases not matched to a gene: 2. The CDR3 runs to 15 residues. Germline V CDR1 and CDR2: MDHEN, SYDVKM.